This TCR beta chain was retrieved from a study of PD-1 blockade in classical Hodgkin lymphoma (dated by TCRdb to the early 2020s). Notes on the research overall: Nivolumab dosing was 3 mg/kg intravenously every 2 weeks, continuing until either disease progression or unacceptable toxicity. A peripheral blood immune signature of response to PD-1 blockade in classical Hodgkin lymphoma was defined using TCR beta sequencing and CyTOF.

From the cysteine up to the phenylalanine, the CDR3 has a length of 14 residues. The read is trimmed to its CDR3 DNA, 42 bases read in frame from base 1. V is pruned by 2 bases and J by 8 bases, leaving 4 bases of the junction without a gene match. The germline V gene gives CDR1 as SGHVS and CDR2 as FNYEAQ. Here is what the overall study found, with its caveats: Baseline TCR diversity was reported to be lower in newly diagnosed patients than in healthy donors, and even lower in relapsed/refractory patients. A significant rise by C4D1 was seen in CD4+ but not CD8+ TCR diversity (p=0.0027 vs p=0.16), with the rise being most apparent in complete responders (p=0.02). The study was restricted to a single clinical trial cohort, and the causes of repertoire differences, possibly disease activity or prior therapy, were left undefined. Trial patients with a complete response had baseline diversity similar to that of newly diagnosed patients, while partial responders and progressors had significantly lower diversity. Diversity was lower in patients who began nivolumab less than 1 year after ASCT, so these patients were left out of later analyses to avoid confounding by immune reconstitution.

The time point label on this specimen signifies: cycle 2 day 1 (C2D1) of nivolumab. Every trial patient had relapsed after autologous stem cell transplantation, and cohorts A, B and C differed in prior brentuximab vedotin exposure. The trial cohort comprised fewer than 65 patients with relapsed/refractory classical Hodgkin lymphoma whose best overall responses were complete response, partial response or progressive disease. In the multi-cohort phase II CheckMate 205 trial, trial patients received single-agent nivolumab. An independent review committee assessed best overall response by applying the 2007 International Working Group response criteria. Trial PBMCs were obtained immediately prior to nivolumab initiation (C1D1) and on therapy at cycle 2 day 1 and cycle 4 day 1. After peripheral blood was drawn into 8 mL Vacutainer Cell Preparation Tubes, PBMCs were isolated by centrifugation and then cryopreserved.

Comment on this clone: Its antigen remains unidentified. The input lacks base qualities; no much larger clone sits a single base away.

Genomic DNA was extracted with the Qiagen DNeasy kit from unsorted PBMCs and from negatively selected CD4+ and CD8+ fractions. TCR beta CDR3 regions were subjected to amplification by immunoSEQ multiplex PCR with primers that anneal to V and J segments. Amplification bias was minimized using a synthetic immune receptor repertoire, and residual bias was removed computationally after sequencing. In the authors' own workflow: Custom Python scripts were used to quantify repertoire diversity as the Shannon entropy index. The unsorted, CD4+ and CD8+ repertoires were each analyzed separately, with the exception of combined analyses, where CD4+ and CD8+ sequences were merged in silico. A clone was considered expanded if an increase in frequency of at least 2-fold after treatment relative to C1D1 was found, and a pseudocount of 0.5 was applied to clones undetected at baseline. Clones with 0 or 1 copy at C1D1 were defined as singleton clones, while clones with 2 or more copies were defined as non-singleton clones. By matching protein sequences in sorted samples from the same patient, clones expanded in unsorted samples were annotated as CD4+, CD8+ or unknown. Diversity changes from C1D1 to C4D1 were tested in paired samples using Wilcoxon tests. In its TCRdb copy, this immuneACCESS table keeps in-frame sequences only and misses some clones. Where compared with another copy, unresolved V genes explain less than half of these, and the others have no known cause. D and trimming were read from the DNA, whereas the V and J calls and clone size are those reported in that table. This sample is represented by more than 35,000 clones; 76% of them were singletons. The biggest ten clones account for approximately 15% of the sample.

Recombination linked TRBV7-6 to TRBJ2-1, with 9 central nucleotides matching TRBD2. The receptor was derived from a human donor with classical Hodgkin lymphoma. The source was peripheral blood mononuclear cells (PBMCs), collected before the second cycle of nivolumab. The CDR3: CASSLSASGDEQFF. DNA sequence: TGTGCCAGCAGCTTATCGGCTAGCGGGGATGAGCAGTTCTTC.